Sequencing of this TCR beta chain was carried out in a study of T cells in Graves' hyperthyroidism and ophthalmopathy. Germline CDR1 and CDR2: KGHSH and LQKENI. The CDR3 has 14 amino acids. V was clipped by 3 bases and J by 5 bases, with 13 bases between them. Those patients with uncontrolled infection, other autoimmune disease, pregnancy or lactation were excluded. The study based diagnoses on clinical symptoms, serum thyroxine and TRAb, thyroid ultrasound and orbital computed tomography. Using RNA transcripts as the source, TCR beta CDR3 regions were amplified. The TCR CDR3 first-round RT-PCR relied on the HTBI primer set. TCRdb reprocessed the multiplex PCR reads via MiXCR and lists one record per CDR3 protein. Among some 510,000 distinct CDR3 sequences listed, more than 20% were seen once.

Source material: blood. The chain joins TRBV18 to TRBJ1-1; D may be TRBD1 (5 bases). The clonotype comes from a man between 18 and 35 years old with Graves' hyperthyroidism. Written as DNA, the CDR3 is TGTGCCAGCTCACCTGGGTCGGGGGTTACTGAAGCTTTCTTT. Amino acids: CASSPGSGVTEAFF.